Included here is one T cell receptor beta chain sequence, with context. Its antigen is not known. The data stem from a study of T cell responses to AZD1222 COVID-19 vaccine. Overall study: Second-dose schedules of about 4 or about 12 weeks were combined.

Findings of the study overall: Repertoire collection took place solely once the T cell response had peaked. Possibly, clonal diversity was underestimated; donors were largely white British and included more females.

Measured with immunoSEQ multiplex PCR; TCRdb has only the in-frame clones, and not every one. In the table there are about 120,000 clones, around 90% of which are singletons. The CDR3 contains 13 residues. The V gene lost 4 bases and the J gene lost 0 bases, with 7 bases spanning the gap. The V gene's germline CDR1 is MDHEN and CDR2 SYDVKM. This chain links TRBV28 with TRBJ2-7; D is unresolved. Material: peripheral blood, obtained on day 0 of AZD1222 vaccination. The clonotype originates from an adult in good health. The CDR3 loop is CASSWAASYEQYF. The CDR3 nucleotides are TGTGCCAGCAGTTGGGCCGCCTCCTACGAGCAGTACTTC.